The 12 T cell receptor beta chains below come from one sample, sequenced in a study of blood T cell repertoires in COVID-19. The table came from immunoSEQ multiplex PCR; TCRdb's copy has only in-frame clones and leaves some out. The data contain 200,000 to 250,000 clones, 86% of them singletons. The sequencing sample was made of peripheral blood. These receptors all come from a woman aged 60-75 years who had recovered from COVID-19.

CDR3 bases: TGTGCCAGCCGGGGGATCACAGATACGCAGTATTTT. It is translated as CASRGITDTQYF. The chain carries TRBV2 and TRBJ2-3; tentatively, D is TRBD2 (6 bases). Germline-derived CDR1 and CDR2 are SNHLY and FYNNEI. Trimming cost V 8 bases and J 2 bases, with 8 bases left between them. This CDR3 has 12 residues. Full variable domain (outside the CDR3, taken from reference TRBV2 and TRBJ2-3): EPEVTQTPSHQVTQMGQEVILRCVPISNHLYFYWYRQILGQKVEFLVSFYNNEISEKSEIFDDQFSVERPDGSNFTLKIRSTKLEDSAMYFCASRGITDTQYFGPGTRLTVL.

The J gene is TRBJ1-5, the V gene TRBV11-2; possibly TRBD1 for D (5 bases). Trimming cost V 2 bases and J 2 bases, with 10 bases left between them. This CDR3 is built from 15 residues. Germline CDR1 and CDR2: SGHAT and FQNNGV. The CDR3 loop reads CASSLSTGGNQPQHF. CDR3 nucleotides: TGTGCCAGCAGCTTAAGTACGGGGGGCAATCAGCCCCAGCATTTT. Complete variable domain (other parts from reference TRBV11-2 and TRBJ1-5): EAGVAQSPRYKIIEKRQSVAFWCNPISGHATLYWYQQILGQGPKLLIQFQNNGVVDDSQLPKDRFSAERLKGVDSTLKIQPAKLEDSAVYLCASSLSTGGNQPQHFGDGTRLSIL.

The chain recombines TRBV4-1 with TRBJ1-6, with 8 bases identical to TRBD1. Germline lookup yields CDR1 MGHRA and CDR2 YSYEKL. The CDR3 is made up of 15 amino acids. Germline trimming cut 0 bases from V and 10 bases from J; bases unmatched to any gene: 5. In DNA form, the CDR3 reads TGCGCCAGCAGCCAAGATGCGGACAGGGCCTCACCCCTCCACTTT. It specifies CASSQDADRASPLHF.

The chain links TRBV29-1 to TRBJ1-6; tentative D call: TRBD1 (6 bases). The germline V and J ends were trimmed by 8 bases and 7 bases, with 15 bases remaining between them. Germline V gene sequence: CDR1 SQVTM, CDR2 ANQGSEA. The CDR3 runs to 13 residues. The CDR3 DNA is TGCAGCACTAAGCAGGGGCGAAATTCACCCCTCCACTTT. This translates into CSTKQGRNSPLHF.

V usage is TRBV6-5 and J usage is TRBJ2-7; D remains unclear. The CDR3 runs to 14 residues. V lost 7 bases, J lost 3 bases, and 16 bases lay in between. Germline V gene lookup returns CDR1 MNHEY and CDR2 SVGAGI. The CDR3, as DNA: TGTGCCAGCACCCAGGATGAAGTCCACTACGAGCAGTACTTC. It is translated as CASTQDEVHYEQYF.

The sample holds a few counts of this clone. V gene TRBV19 combines with J gene TRBJ1-2; no clear D gene. CDR1 and CDR2 (germline): LNHDA, SQIVND (reference sequence). The CDR3 totals 13 residues. Trimming shortened V by 5 bases and J by 4 bases, and 11 bases separated the two germline ends. CDR3 in amino acids: CASSGPLVYGYTF. CDR3 bases: TGTGCCAGTAGTGGGCCACTTGTCTATGGCTACACCTTC. The variable domain in full, completed from reference TRBV19 and TRBJ1-2, reads DGGITQSPKYLFRKEGQNVTLSCEQNLNHDAMYWYRQDPGQGLRLIYYSQIVNDFQKGDIAEGYSVSREKKESFPLTVTSAQKNPTAFYLCASSGPLVYGYTFGSGTRLTVV.

The chain uses TRBV5-8 and TRBJ1-4; a weak D match, TRBD1 (5 bases). This CDR3 spans 16 amino acids. Germline CDR1 and CDR2: SGHTS and YDEGEE. V shed 1 base and J shed 7 bases, with 17 bases lying between them. CDR3 nucleotide sequence: TGTGCCAGCAGCTTGTATCTGGGGCAGATCATTGAAAAACTGTTTTTT. Amino acids: CASSLYLGQIIEKLFF.

The chain uses TRBV7-6 and TRBJ1-5, with 9 bases matching TRBD1. The CDR3 sequence is 17 residues long. Trimming cost V 0 bases and J 4 bases; bases outside gene matches: 7. CDR1 is SGHVS and CDR2 is FNYEAQ in the germline V gene. The CDR3 reads CASSLAPSDRGNQPQHF. Here the CDR3 DNA reads TGTGCCAGCAGCTTAGCACCTTCCGACAGGGGGAATCAGCCCCAGCATTTT.

The rearrangement links TRBV6-5 to TRBJ1-3, with D uncertain. The germline gives CDR1 MNHEY, CDR2 SVGAGI. Trimming removed 6 bases from V and 0 bases from J, with 12 bases in between. This CDR3 comprises 15 residues. In DNA form, the CDR3 reads TGTGCCAGCAGCCAACTACATAGCTCTGGAAACACCATATATTTT. It translates to CASSQLHSSGNTIYF.

J is TRBJ1-1 and V is TRBV27; D perhaps matches TRBD1 (6 bases). The CDR3 consists of 17 residues. The V end lost 6 bases, the J end lost 0 bases, and 20 bases lay between the germline ends. Germline V gene lookup returns CDR1 MNHEY and CDR2 SMNVEV (reference sequence). The CDR3 DNA follows: TGTGCCAGCAGAGGGGGACGGGGGGCGGTTATGAACACTGAAGCTTTCTTT. Translation gives CASRGGRGAVMNTEAFF.

The rearrangement links TRBV28 to TRBJ1-4; 8 positions match TRBD1. The CDR3 is 14 residues long. The V and J ends lost 7 bases and 11 bases, in that order; junction bases with no gene match: 12. Germline V gives CDR1 MDHEN, CDR2 SYDVKM. The CDR3 loop is CASMHDRGLDKLFF. The CDR3 coding sequence is TGTGCCAGCATGCACGACAGGGGCCTTGACAAACTGTTTTTT. The full variable domain, its missing parts supplied by reference TRBV28 and TRBJ1-4, is DVKVTQSSRYLVKRTGEKVFLECVQDMDHENMFWYRQDPGLGLRLIYFSYDVKMKEKGDIPEGYSVSREKKERFSLILESASTNQTSMYLCASMHDRGLDKLFFGSGTQLSVL.

CDR3 amino acids: CASSYRAGLNGYTF. The DNA for the CDR3 is TGTGCCAGCAGTTACCGGGCAGGGCTGAATGGCTACACCTTC. This chain joins TRBV6-5 and TRBJ1-2, with D possibly TRBD1 on 5 matching bases. The CDR3 sequence is 14 residues long. V was pared by 2 bases and J by 6 bases, with 13 bases between. Germline lookup yields CDR1 MNHEY and CDR2 SVGAGI.